The present TCR beta chain was sequenced within a study of Ad26.COV2.S vaccination and SARS-CoV-2 variants. Clones were sequenced by immunoSEQ multiplex PCR, and TCRdb holds only the in-frame ones, with some missing. The repertoire includes about 250,000 clones, around 87% of them detected once, and under 4% sits in the top ten. Germline V gene lookup returns CDR1 SGHTA and CDR2 FQGNSA. The V gene lost 2 bases and the J gene lost 5 bases, with 7 bases spanning the gap. The CDR3 loop spans 14 amino acids. Regarding treatment: some 19 received Ad26.COV2.S at low or high dose, single or two shots; about 5 received placebo; per-sample allocation not given. Collection of samples fell on day 63 after the first vaccine or placebo injection.

The rearrangement links TRBV7-2 to TRBJ1-6; D uncertain. This receptor was obtained from a person between 18 and 65 years old who received the Ad26.COV2.S COVID-19 vaccine or a placebo. The source was peripheral blood, collected in a trial of Ad26.COV2.S vaccine versus placebo. The CDR3 protein is CASSLWSDNSPLHF. The DNA for the CDR3 is TGTGCCAGCAGCTTATGGAGCGATAATTCACCCCTCCACTTT. The full variable domain, with the rest looked up from reference TRBV7-2 and TRBJ1-6, is GAGVSQSPSNKVTEKGKDVELRCDPISGHTALYWYRQSLGQGLEFLIYFQGNSAPDKSGLPSDRFSAERTGGSVSTLTIQRTQQEDSAVYLCASSLWSDNSPLHFGNGTRLTVT.